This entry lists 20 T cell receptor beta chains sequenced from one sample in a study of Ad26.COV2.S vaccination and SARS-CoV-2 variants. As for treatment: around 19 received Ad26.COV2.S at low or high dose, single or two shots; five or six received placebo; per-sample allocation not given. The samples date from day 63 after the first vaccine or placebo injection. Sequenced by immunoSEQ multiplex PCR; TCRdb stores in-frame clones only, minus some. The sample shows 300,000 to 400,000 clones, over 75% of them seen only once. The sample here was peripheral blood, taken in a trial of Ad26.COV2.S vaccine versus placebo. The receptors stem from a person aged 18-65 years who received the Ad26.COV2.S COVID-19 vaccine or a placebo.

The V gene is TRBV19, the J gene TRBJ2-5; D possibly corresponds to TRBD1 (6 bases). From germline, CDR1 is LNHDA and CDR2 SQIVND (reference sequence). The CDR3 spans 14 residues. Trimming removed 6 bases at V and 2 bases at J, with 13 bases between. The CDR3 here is CASRPQGPQETQYF. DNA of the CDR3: TGTGCCAGTAGACCACAGGGACCGCAAGAGACCCAGTACTTC.

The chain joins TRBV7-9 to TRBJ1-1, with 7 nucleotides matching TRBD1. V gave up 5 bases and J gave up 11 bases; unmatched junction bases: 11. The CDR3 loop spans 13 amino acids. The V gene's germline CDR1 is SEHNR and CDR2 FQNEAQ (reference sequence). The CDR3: CASSRQTGSAAFF. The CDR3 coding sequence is TGTGCCAGCAGCAGACAGACAGGGTCTGCTGCTTTCTTT.

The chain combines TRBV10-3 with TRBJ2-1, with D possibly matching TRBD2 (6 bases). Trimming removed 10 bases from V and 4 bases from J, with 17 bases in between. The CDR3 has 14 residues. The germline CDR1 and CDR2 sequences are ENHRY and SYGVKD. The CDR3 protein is CATYGGLGYNEQFF. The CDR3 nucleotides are TGTGCCACGTACGGGGGATTGGGATACAATGAGCAGTTCTTC.

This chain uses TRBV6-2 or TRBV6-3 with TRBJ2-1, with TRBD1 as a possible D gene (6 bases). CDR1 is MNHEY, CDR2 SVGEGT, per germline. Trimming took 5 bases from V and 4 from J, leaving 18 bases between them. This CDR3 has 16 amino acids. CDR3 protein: CASSKGPGQLYNEQFF. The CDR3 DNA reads TGTGCCAGCAGTAAGGGGCCCGGACAGCTGTACAATGAGCAGTTCTTC.

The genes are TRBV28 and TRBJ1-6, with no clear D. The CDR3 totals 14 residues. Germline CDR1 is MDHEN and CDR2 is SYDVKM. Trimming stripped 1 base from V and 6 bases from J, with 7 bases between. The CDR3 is CASSLSGPNSPLHF. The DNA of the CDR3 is TGTGCCAGCAGTTTATCTGGACCTAATTCACCCCTCCACTTT.

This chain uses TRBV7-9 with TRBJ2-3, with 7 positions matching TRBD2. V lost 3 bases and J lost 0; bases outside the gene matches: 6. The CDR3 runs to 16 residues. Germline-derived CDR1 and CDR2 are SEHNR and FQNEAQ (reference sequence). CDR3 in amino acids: CASSLDGGISTDTQYF. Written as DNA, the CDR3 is TGTGCCAGCAGCTTGGACGGGGGGATTAGCACAGATACGCAGTATTTT.

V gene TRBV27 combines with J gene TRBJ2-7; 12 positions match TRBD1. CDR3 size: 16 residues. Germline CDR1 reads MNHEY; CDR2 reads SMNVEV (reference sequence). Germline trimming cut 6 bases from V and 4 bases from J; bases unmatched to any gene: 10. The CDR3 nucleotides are TGTGCCAGCAGGGCGGCTGGGGACAGGGGGCCTTACGAGCAGTACTTC. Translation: CASRAAGDRGPYEQYF.

CDR3 region: CASSSITYEQYF. The CDR3, as DNA: TGTGCCAGCAGTTCGATCACCTACGAGCAGTACTTC. The V and J genes are TRBV12-3 or TRBV12-4 and TRBJ2-7; no firm D call. The CDR3 loop spans 12 amino acids. With 4 bases removed from V and 2 bases from J, the gap between germline ends came to 6 bases.

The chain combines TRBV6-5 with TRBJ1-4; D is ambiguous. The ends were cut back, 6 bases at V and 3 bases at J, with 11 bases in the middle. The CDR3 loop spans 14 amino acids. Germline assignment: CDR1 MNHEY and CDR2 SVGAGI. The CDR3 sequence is CASSVSQANEKLFF. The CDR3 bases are TGTGCCAGCAGCGTCTCCCAGGCTAATGAAAAACTGTTTTTT.

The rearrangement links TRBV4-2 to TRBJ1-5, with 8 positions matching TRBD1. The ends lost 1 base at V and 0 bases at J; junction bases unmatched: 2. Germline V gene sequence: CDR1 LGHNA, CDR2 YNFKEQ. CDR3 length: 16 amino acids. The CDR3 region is CASSQGTGFSNQPQHF. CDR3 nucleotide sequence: TGTGCCAGCAGCCAAGGGACAGGGTTTAGCAATCAGCCCCAGCATTTT.

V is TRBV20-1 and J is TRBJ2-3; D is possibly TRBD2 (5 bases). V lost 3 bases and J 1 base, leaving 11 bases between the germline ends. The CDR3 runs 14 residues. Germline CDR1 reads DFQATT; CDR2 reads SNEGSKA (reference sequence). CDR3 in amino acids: CSASPAGGTDTQYF. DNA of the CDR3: TGCAGTGCTAGTCCTGCGGGTGGCACAGATACGCAGTATTTT.

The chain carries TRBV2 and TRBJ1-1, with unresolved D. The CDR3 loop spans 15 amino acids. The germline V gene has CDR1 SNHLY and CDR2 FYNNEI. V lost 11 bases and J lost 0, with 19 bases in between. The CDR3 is CAVSSQLPMNTEAFF. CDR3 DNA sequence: TGTGCCGTCAGCAGCCAATTACCCATGAACACTGAAGCTTTCTTT.

Here the CDR3 reads CASSDGTVLRETQYF. CDR3 sequence (DNA): TGTGCCAGCAGTGATGGGACCGTTCTCCGGGAGACCCAGTACTTC. This chain connects TRBV6-1 to TRBJ2-5, with D perhaps assigned TRBD1 or TRBD2 (5 bases each). Germline V lookup: CDR1 MNHNS, CDR2 SASEGT. Trimming took 3 bases from V and 5 from J, leaving 16 bases between them. The length of the CDR3 is 15 residues.

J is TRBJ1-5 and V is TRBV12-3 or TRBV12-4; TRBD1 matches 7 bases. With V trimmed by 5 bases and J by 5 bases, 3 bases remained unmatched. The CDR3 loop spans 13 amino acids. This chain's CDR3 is CASSPTGYQPQHF. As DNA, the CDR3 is TGTGCCAGCAGTCCGACAGGGTATCAGCCCCAGCATTTT.

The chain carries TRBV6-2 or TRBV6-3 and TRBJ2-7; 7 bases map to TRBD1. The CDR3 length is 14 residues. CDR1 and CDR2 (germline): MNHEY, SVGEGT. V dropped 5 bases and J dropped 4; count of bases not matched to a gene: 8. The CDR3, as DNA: TGTGCCAGCAGTGGTGGGGACAGTCCTTACGAGCAGTACTTC. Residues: CASSGGDSPYEQYF.

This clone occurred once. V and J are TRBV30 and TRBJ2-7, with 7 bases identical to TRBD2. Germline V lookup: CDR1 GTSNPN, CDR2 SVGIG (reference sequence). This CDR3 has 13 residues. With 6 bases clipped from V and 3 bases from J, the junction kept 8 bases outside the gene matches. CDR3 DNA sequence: TGTGCCTGCCAGCCGGGGGGAGTCTACGAGCAGTACTTC. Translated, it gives CACQPGGVYEQYF.

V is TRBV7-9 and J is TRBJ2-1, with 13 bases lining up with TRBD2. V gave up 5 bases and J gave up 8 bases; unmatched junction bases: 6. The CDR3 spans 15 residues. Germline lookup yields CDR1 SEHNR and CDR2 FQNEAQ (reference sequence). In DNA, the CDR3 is TGTGCCAGCAGCCTTACTAGCGGGGGGGCCTATGAGCAGTTCTTC. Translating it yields CASSLTSGGAYEQFF.

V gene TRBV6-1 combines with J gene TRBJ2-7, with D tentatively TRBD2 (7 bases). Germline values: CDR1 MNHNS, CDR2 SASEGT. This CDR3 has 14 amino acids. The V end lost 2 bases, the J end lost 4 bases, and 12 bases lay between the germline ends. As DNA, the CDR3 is TGTGCCAGCAGTGAAACCGGGGGGCGGTACGAGCAGTACTTC. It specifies CASSETGGRYEQYF.

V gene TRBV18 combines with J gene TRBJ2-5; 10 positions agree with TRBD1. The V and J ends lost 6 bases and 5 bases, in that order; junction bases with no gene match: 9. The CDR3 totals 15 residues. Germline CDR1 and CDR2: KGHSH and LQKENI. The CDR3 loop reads CASSETGGVGETQYF. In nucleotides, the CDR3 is TGTGCCAGCTCCGAGACAGGGGGCGTTGGGGAGACCCAGTACTTC. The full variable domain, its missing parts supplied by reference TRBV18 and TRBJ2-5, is NAGVMQNPRHLVRRRGQEARLRCSPMKGHSHVYWYRQLPEEGLKFMVYLQKENIIDESGMPKERFSAEFPKEGPSILRIQQVVRGDSAAYFCASSETGGVGETQYFGPGTRLLVL.

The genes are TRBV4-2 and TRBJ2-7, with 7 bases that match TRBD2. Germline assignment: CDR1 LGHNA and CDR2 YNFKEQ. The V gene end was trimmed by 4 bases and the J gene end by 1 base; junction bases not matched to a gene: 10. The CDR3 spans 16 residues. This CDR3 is CASSPRSAGLSYEQYF. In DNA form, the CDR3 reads TGTGCCAGCAGCCCCCGGTCAGCGGGGCTTTCCTACGAGCAGTACTTC.